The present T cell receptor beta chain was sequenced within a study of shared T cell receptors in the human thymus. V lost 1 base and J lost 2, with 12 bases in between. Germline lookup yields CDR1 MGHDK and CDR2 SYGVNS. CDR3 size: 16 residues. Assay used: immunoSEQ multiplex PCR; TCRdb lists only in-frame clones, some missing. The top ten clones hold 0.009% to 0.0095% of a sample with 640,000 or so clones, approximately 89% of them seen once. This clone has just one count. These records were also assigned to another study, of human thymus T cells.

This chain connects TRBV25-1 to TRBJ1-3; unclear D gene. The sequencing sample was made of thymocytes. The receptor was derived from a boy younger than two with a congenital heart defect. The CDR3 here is CASSESDIEPGNTIYF. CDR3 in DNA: TGTGCCAGCAGTGAATCAGACATCGAGCCTGGAAACACCATATATTTT.